These T cell receptor beta chains were read from a single sample in a study of blood T cells in healthy people across ages. TCRdb used MiXCR to reprocess the 5' RACE reads, holding one entry per CDR3 protein. Of about 1.8 million distinct CDR3 sequences in the sample, about 50% were seen once. Source material: blood. The receptors were gathered from a woman between 35 and 50 years old in good health. Each CDR3 is given with its conserved first and last residue. D genes are given only for firm matches. Only part of the rows carry a size: once, few, many, or a class if the clone is expanded.

NA	TRBV5-1	TRBJ1-2	NA	TGCGCCAGCAGCTTGGGTAATGGTGTAATGGGCTACACCTTC	CASSLGNGVMGYTF
NA	TRBV28	TRBJ2-7	NA	TGTGCCAGCAGTTCGACTACCATCAGCTCCTACGAGCAGTACTTC	CASSSTTISSYEQYF
NA	TRBV5-6	TRBJ1-6	NA	TGTGCCAGCAGCGTTAACAGGGTTGGAAGTTCACCCCTCCACTTT	CASSVNRVGSSPLHF
TRBD1	TRBV4-3	TRBJ1-2	NA	TGCGCCAGCAGCCAAGAAGACAGGGAAGGCTATGGCTACACCTTC	CASSQEDREGYGYTF
NA	TRBV5-1	TRBJ2-7	NA	TGCGCCAGCATGCCCACAGGAGAAGAAGGCTACGAGCAGTACTTC	CASMPTGEEGYEQYF
NA	TRBV6-1	TRBJ2-7	NA	TGTGCCAGCAGTGCCCACTCCGGGGCTGCCTACGAGCAGTACTTC	CASSAHSGAAYEQYF
NA	TRBV2	TRBJ2-5	NA	TGTGCCAGCAGTGAAGACCAGGGTACGAGGGAGACCCAGTACTTC	CASSEDQGTRETQYF
TRBD1	TRBV24-1	TRBJ2-1	few	TGTGCCACCAGTGAGCCTGGACAGGGGGCGAGGGATGAGCAGTTCTTC	CATSEPGQGARDEQFF
TRBD1	TRBV7-2	TRBJ1-6	NA	TGTGCCAGCAGCTTAGCCCACAGGGGTTTACGATCACCCCTCCACTTT	CASSLAHRGLRSPLHF
TRBD1	TRBV20-1	TRBJ2-7	few	TGCAGTGCTAGAGATCTACAGGGGTCTTACTACGAGCAGTACTTC	CSARDLQGSYYEQYF
TRBD1	TRBV13	TRBJ2-1	NA	TGTGCCAGCAGCCCGAGCTTGGACAGGGGTAATGAGCAGTTCTTC	CASSPSLDRGNEQFF
NA	TRBV7-2	TRBJ2-1	NA	TGTGCCAGCAGCTTGCCGAGGGGGGGTTTCTGTGAGCAGTTCTTC	CASSLPRGGFCEQFF
TRBD2	TRBV7-2	TRBJ2-7	NA	TGTGCCAGCAGCTCGTTAAACCTACTAGCGGGGAGCTCCTACGAGCAGTACTTC	CASSSLNLLAGSSYEQYF
TRBD1	TRBV4-1	TRBJ2-5	NA	TGCGCCAGCAGCCAAGCCCCACAGGGGGCGCTTTTGAGTGTGCAGTACTTC	CASSQAPQGALLSVQYF
NA	TRBV27	TRBJ1-2	once	TGTGCCAGCAGCCTACAGGGATTTGGTAACTATGGCTACACCTTC	CASSLQGFGNYGYTF
TRBD1	TRBV5-6	TRBJ1-2	NA	TGTGCCAGCAGCCTAGGGACAGCGATACCCAACTATGGCTACACCTTC	CASSLGTAIPNYGYTF
NA	TRBV6-2/TRBV6-3	TRBJ2-7	NA	TGTGCCAGCAGTTACTCGATCGGCGGACTCACGGACTCAAAGGGAGCCTACGAGCAGTACTTC	CASSYSIGGLTDSKGAYEQYF
NA	TRBV7-2	TRBJ1-2	NA	TGTGCCAGCAGTTTCGAGAATCCGGGAAGTTACAACTATGGCTACACCTTC	CASSFENPGSYNYGYTF
NA	TRBV5-1	TRBJ2-3	few	TGCGCCAGCAGCTACGGGACCGCCCAGGATACGCAGTATTTT	CASSYGTAQDTQYF
TRBD1	TRBV4-3	TRBJ2-7	NA	TGCGCCAGCAGCCCTGCCAGGACAGGCTACGAGCAGTACTTC	CASSPARTGYEQYF
TRBD1	TRBV10-3	TRBJ1-4	few	TGTGCCATCAGCGCGACAGGGACGAAACTGTTTTTT	CAISATGTKLFF
NA	TRBV27	TRBJ2-7	few	TGTGCCAGCAGTTTCCTCGTCACAGGGGAGCAGTACTTC	CASSFLVTGEQYF
TRBD1	TRBV20-1	TRBJ2-7	NA	TGCAGTGCTAGAACCTCGACAGGGCCTCGTATCGATTACGAGCAGTACTTC	CSARTSTGPRIDYEQYF
NA	TRBV7-2	TRBJ2-5	NA	TGTGCCAGCAGCTTAGGTACAGGGCAACAAGAGACCCAGTACTTC	CASSLGTGQQETQYF
NA	TRBV6-1	TRBJ2-7	many	TGTGCCGCTGGGGCCTACGAGCAGTACTTC	CAAGAYEQYF
NA	TRBV20-1	TRBJ2-5	NA	TGCAGTGCTAGTACTAAACAAGAGACCCAGTACTTC	CSASTKQETQYF
TRBD1	TRBV6-6	TRBJ2-7	NA	TGTGCCAGCAGTGACCGGGACAGGGATTACGAGCAGTACTTC	CASSDRDRDYEQYF
NA	TRBV7-8	TRBJ1-2	NA	TGTGCCAGCAGCACGACAAGTCTCCATGGCTACACCTTC	CASSTTSLHGYTF
TRBD2	TRBV5-1	TRBJ2-3	NA	TGCGCCAGCAGCTCAGGACGGCGGACTAGCGGCCTTATGACAGATACGCAGTATTTT	CASSSGRRTSGLMTDTQYF
NA	TRBV20-1	TRBJ2-3	NA	TGCAGTGCCCCCCCCGCGGGGGCGCACACAGATACGCAGTATTTT	CSAPPAGAHTDTQYF
TRBD1	TRBV20-1	TRBJ2-5	few	TGCAGTGCTAGATCTGGGACAGGGGGGCAGACCCAGTACTTC	CSARSGTGGQTQYF
NA	TRBV19	TRBJ1-2	NA	TGTGCCAGTAATAACGTGGGGAACTATGGCTACACCTTC	CASNNVGNYGYTF
TRBD2	TRBV7-9	TRBJ2-7	NA	TGTGCCAGCAGCAGCAGCGGGGGAGGGGATGAGCAGTACTTC	CASSSSGGGDEQYF
NA	TRBV4-2	TRBJ2-5	few	TGTGCCAGCAGCCCCGGAGTAGCGGCGCTGGTCGGGGAGACCCAGTACTTC	CASSPGVAALVGETQYF
NA	TRBV12-3/TRBV12-4	TRBJ2-3	NA	TGTGCCAGCAGTTTAAGGCGGACGATTGGAGATACGCAGTATTTT	CASSLRRTIGDTQYF
NA	TRBV20-1	TRBJ2-7	few	TGCAGTGCTGACCGGACAGGTCCGGGGGGGCAGCCTCACTACGAGCAGTACTTC	CSADRTGPGGQPHYEQYF
NA	TRBV6-5	TRBJ1-1	NA	TGTGCCAGCAGTTCCGCCAGCACTGCCCGAGGTGAAGCTTTCTTT	CASSSASTARGEAFF
TRBD1	TRBV20-1	TRBJ2-1	NA	TGCAGTGCACCGGGACAGGGTACAAATGAGCAGTTCTTC	CSAPGQGTNEQFF
NA	TRBV20-1	TRBJ2-5	few	TGCAGTGCTAGACCCCCTTCGAAAGTCGACAGAAATCAAGAGACCCAGTACTTC	CSARPPSKVDRNQETQYF
NA	TRBV12-3/TRBV12-4	TRBJ1-6	NA	TGTGCCAGCAGTTCACAGAATTCACCCCTCCACTTT	CASSSQNSPLHF
NA	TRBV7-2	TRBJ1-2	NA	TGTGCCAGCAGTCGGGACCGCTACTATGGCTACACCTTC	CASSRDRYYGYTF
NA	TRBV12-3/TRBV12-4	TRBJ2-5	NA	TGTGCCAGCAGTTTGGCCCCCGGGGGAAGGGGGACCCAGTACTTC	CASSLAPGGRGTQYF
NA	TRBV5-6	TRBJ2-6	NA	TGTGCCAGCAGCTTGGGGACAGTAACGAGCTCTGGGGCCAACGTCCTGACTTTC	CASSLGTVTSSGANVLTF
TRBD1	TRBV4-3	TRBJ1-2	NA	TGCGCCAGCAGCCAGAGGCCCGGGACAGGGGGCAATGGCTGCACCTTC	CASSQRPGTGGNGCTF
TRBD2	TRBV20-1	TRBJ2-7	few	TGCAGTGCCGGTGGTAAGCGGGGTCTCTACGAGCAGTACTTC	CSAGGKRGLYEQYF
TRBD1	TRBV2	TRBJ2-6	NA	TGTGCCAGCAGGCCCCGGGACAGGTTGAGGTCTGGGGCCAACGTCCTGACTTTC	CASRPRDRLRSGANVLTF
NA	TRBV5-1	TRBJ2-7	NA	TGCGCCAGCAGCTTTAGCAGAATCAAGTCCTACGAGCAGTACTTC	CASSFSRIKSYEQYF
NA	TRBV6-1	TRBJ2-7	NA	TGTGCCAGCATTTCAGCTTCCTACGAGCAGTACTTC	CASISASYEQYF
NA	TRBV7-2	TRBJ2-7	few	TGTGCCAGCAGCTTACGCCACTCCTACGAGCAGTACTTC	CASSLRHSYEQYF
NA	TRBV6-5	TRBJ1-2	NA	TGTGCCAGCAGTTCCACGGGGGAGCCTAACTATGGCTACACCTTC	CASSSTGEPNYGYTF
TRBD2	TRBV20-1	TRBJ2-1	NA	TGCAGTGCTCGATCCCGGACTAGCGGGGGGTTTGAGCAGTTCTTC	CSARSRTSGGFEQFF
TRBD2	TRBV7-2	TRBJ2-3	few	TGTGCCAGCAGCAAGAGCGGGGGCCCTAGCACAGATACGCAGTATTTT	CASSKSGGPSTDTQYF
TRBD2	TRBV10-1	TRBJ2-5	NA	TGCGCCAGCAGTGAAGGACTAGCGGGGGCAACACAAGAGACCCAGTACTTC	CASSEGLAGATQETQYF
TRBD2	TRBV20-1	TRBJ2-1	NA	TGCAGTGCTAGCTCCGGGACTAGCATCAATGAGCAGTTCTTC	CSASSGTSINEQFF